The source of this T cell receptor (beta chain) is a study of OX40 agonist ivuxolimab in advanced cancers. Clones were read by immunoSEQ multiplex PCR, and TCRdb kept only the in-frame ones, dropping some. The sample contains more than 55,000 clones, roughly nine tenths of which appear only once. Study-level points and caveats: The study observed clonal expansion of CD4+ and CD8+ blood T cells by week 6 at 0.1 to 3.0 mg/kg. Certain nonresponders additionally had low normalized T-cell clonal expansion.

This clone is a singleton in its sample. Its specificity is not known. The germline V and J ends were trimmed by 6 bases and 5 bases, with 19 bases remaining between them. Germline-derived CDR1 and CDR2 are MNHEY and SVGAGI. There are 15 residues in the CDR3. The V call is TRBV6-5, the J call TRBJ1-2, with D possibly being TRBD1 (5 bases). The sample in question was CD4+ or CD8+ T cells sorted from blood, obtained in a trial of the OX40 agonist ivuxolimab. The sequence was collected from an adult with an advanced solid tumor such as melanoma, head and neck, liver or kidney cancer. The CDR3 sequence is CASSPLGDSIYGYTF. The DNA for the CDR3 is TGTGCCAGCAGCCCACTCGGTGACAGTATTTATGGCTACACCTTC.